This entry lists 8 T cell receptor beta chains sequenced from one sample in a study of T cell responses to AZD1222 COVID-19 vaccine (dated by TCRdb to about 2021). Read against the paper, the sample's time point label means: baseline before first vaccination. Library creation used the immunoSEQ multiplex PCR assay. TCRdb retrieved this table from immuneACCESS and kept in-frame rearrangements only. Not all clones are present; in checked studies, unresolved V genes account for under half, and no reason is known for the remainder. In all, the sample holds under 95,000 clones, and roughly 90% of those were seen once. The top ten constitute around 3% of the sample. The source material was peripheral blood, sampled on day 0 of AZD1222 vaccination. All receptors derive from an adult in good health.

This chain uses TRBV25-1 with TRBJ1-2; no definite D call. The V gene's germline CDR1 is MGHDK and CDR2 SYGVNS. V lost 2 bases and J lost 8, with 6 bases in between. The CDR3 runs to 11 residues. The CDR3 region is CASSEAGGYTF. CDR3 nucleotide sequence: TGTGCCAGCAGTGAAGCGGGAGGCTACACCTTC.

This clone was recorded only once. CDR3 region: CASSLEGGVTEAFF. The DNA for the CDR3 is TGCGCCAGCAGCTTGGAAGGGGGCGTAACTGAAGCTTTCTTT. This chain uses TRBV5-1 with TRBJ1-1; TRBD1 aligns across 7 bases. V lost 0 bases to trimming and J lost 5 bases; unmatched junction nucleotides: 4. The CDR3 is 14 amino acids. Germline V gene lookup returns CDR1 SGHRS and CDR2 YFSETQ.

The J gene is TRBJ2-4, the V gene TRBV27; 7 nucleotides line up with TRBD1. J gave up 0 bases and V 4 bases, and 6 bases lay outside the gene matches. CDR3 length: 16 residues. Germline lookup yields CDR1 MNHEY and CDR2 SMNVEV (reference sequence). The CDR3: CASSWTGNLAKNIQYF. CDR3 nucleotides: TGTGCCAGCAGTTGGACAGGCAATCTAGCCAAAAACATTCAGTACTTC.

The chain has TRBV20-1 and TRBJ2-1; D unresolved. CDR1 and CDR2 (germline): DFQATT, SNEGSKA (reference sequence). This CDR3 has 10 residues. Between the trimmed V and J ends, which lost 3 bases and 5 bases, there was a span of 2 bases. CDR3 coding DNA: TGCAGTGCTAGGGACAATGAGCAGTTCTTC. It yields the protein CSARDNEQFF.

V is TRBV6-5 and J is TRBJ2-7; 8 bases fit TRBD1. Per the germline V gene, CDR1 is MNHEY and CDR2 is SVGAGI. Trimming at V came to 8 bases and at J to 3 bases, leaving 12 bases not matched to a gene. The CDR3 contains 15 residues. The CDR3 nucleotides are TGTGCCAGCCGACAGGGGAGCGTCTGGGGCTACGAGCAGTACTTC. Translated, it gives CASRQGSVWGYEQYF.

This chain connects TRBV12-3 or TRBV12-4 to TRBJ1-2; D unclear. Trimming removed 4 bases at V and 1 base at J, with 4 bases between. This CDR3 has 12 amino acids. The CDR3 loop reads CASSWLNYGYTF. The CDR3 DNA reads TGTGCCAGCAGTTGGCTTAACTATGGCTACACCTTC.

The chain links TRBV2 to TRBJ2-7, with 8 bases that match TRBD2. V trimming: 5 bases; J trimming: 3 bases; junction bases outside the gene matches: 3. The V gene's germline CDR1 is SNHLY and CDR2 FYNNEI. The CDR3 is 13 residues long. DNA for the CDR3: TGTGCCAGCAGTAACCTAGCGGGCTACGAGCAGTACTTC. Protein: CASSNLAGYEQYF.

The CDR3 DNA reads as TGTGCCACCAGCAGAGATCTACCGGGTTACGGCAATCAGCCCCAGCATTTT. Amino acids: CATSRDLPGYGNQPQHF. The chain uses TRBV15 and TRBJ1-5; D is unclear. The ends were cut back, 0 bases at V and 2 bases at J, with 14 bases in the middle. Germline V gene lookup returns CDR1 LNHNV and CDR2 YYDKDF (reference sequence). This CDR3 has 17 amino acids.